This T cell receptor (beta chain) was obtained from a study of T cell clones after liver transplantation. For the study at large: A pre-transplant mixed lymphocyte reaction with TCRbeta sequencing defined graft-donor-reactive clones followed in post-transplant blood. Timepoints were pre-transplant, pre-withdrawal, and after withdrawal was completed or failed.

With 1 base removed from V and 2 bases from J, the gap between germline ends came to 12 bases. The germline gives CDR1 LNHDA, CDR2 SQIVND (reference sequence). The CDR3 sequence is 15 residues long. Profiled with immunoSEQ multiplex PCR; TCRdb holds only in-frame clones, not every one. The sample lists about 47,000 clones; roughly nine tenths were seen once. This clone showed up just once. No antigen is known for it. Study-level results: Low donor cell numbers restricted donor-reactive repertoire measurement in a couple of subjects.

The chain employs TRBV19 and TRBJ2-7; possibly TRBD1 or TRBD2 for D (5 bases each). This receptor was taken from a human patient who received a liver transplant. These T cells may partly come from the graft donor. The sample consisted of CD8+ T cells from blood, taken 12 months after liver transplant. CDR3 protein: CASSIARDGAYEQYF. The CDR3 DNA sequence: TGTGCCAGTAGTATAGCAAGGGACGGAGCCTACGAGCAGTACTTC.